What follows are 19 T cell receptor beta chains derived from one specimen sequenced in a study of blood T cell repertoires in COVID-19. TCRdb keeps only in-frame clones here, not all; method: immunoSEQ multiplex PCR. Of about 220,000 clones listed, around 84% are singletons. Sequencing input: peripheral blood. The receptor source for this set is a man aged 45 to 65 with active or convalescent COVID-19.

V usage is TRBV10-3 and J usage is TRBJ2-7, with 8 nucleotides matching TRBD1. V trimming: 2 bases; J trimming: 6 bases; junction bases outside the gene matches: 3. Germline V CDR1 and CDR2: ENHRY, SYGVKD. The CDR3 contains 13 residues. CDR3 sequence reads: CAISENRGVEQYV. CDR3 sequence (DNA): TGTGCCATCAGTGAGAACAGGGGGGTCGAGCAGTACGTC.

This chain joins TRBV5-1 and TRBJ1-1; D is perhaps TRBD1 (5 bases). The V gene's germline CDR1 is SGHRS and CDR2 YFSETQ. V was shortened by 4 bases and J by 1 base, with 14 bases between the two germline ends. The CDR3 has 15 residues. The CDR3 reads CASSLLSGENTEAFF. CDR3 sequence (DNA): TGCGCCAGCAGCCTCCTCTCGGGGGAGAACACTGAAGCTTTCTTT.

The V call is TRBV18, the J call TRBJ2-1, with D possibly matching TRBD1 (5 bases). This CDR3 has 14 amino acids. CDR1 KGHSH and CDR2 LQKENI come from the germline V gene. The V gene lost 1 base and the J gene lost 1 base, with 5 bases spanning the gap. DNA for the CDR3: TGTGCCAGCTCACCACAGGGGTCCTACAATGAGCAGTTCTTC. It yields the protein CASSPQGSYNEQFF. The entire variable domain, with the rest obtained from reference TRBV18 and TRBJ2-1, is as follows: NAGVMQNPRHLVRRRGQEARLRCSPMKGHSHVYWYRQLPEEGLKFMVYLQKENIIDESGMPKERFSAEFPKEGPSILRIQQVVRGDSAAYFCASSPQGSYNEQFFGPGTRLTVL.

The CDR3 spells CASSQDGRGNSPLHF. DNA of the CDR3: TGTGCCAGCAGCCAAGATGGCAGGGGAAATTCACCCCTCCACTTT. The V and J genes are TRBV3-1 (or the pseudogene TRBV3-2) and TRBJ1-6; tentative D call: TRBD1 (6 bases). Germline V gene data show CDR1 as LGHDT and CDR2 as YNNKEL (reference sequence). CDR3 size: 15 residues. Between the trimmed V and J ends, which lost 0 bases and 7 bases, there was a span of 10 bases.

This chain connects TRBV28 to TRBJ2-7; D is possibly TRBD1 (6 bases). The germline V gene encodes CDR1 MDHEN and CDR2 SYDVKM. The CDR3 consists of 14 residues. The ends were cut back, 7 bases at V and 5 bases at J, with 18 bases in the middle. CDR3 in amino acids: CASTPVGRGNEQYF. CDR3 coding DNA: TGTGCCAGCACTCCCGTGGGCAGGGGCAACGAGCAGTACTTC.

The chain couples TRBV11-1 to TRBJ1-5; D ambiguous. Germline V gene lookup returns CDR1 SGHAT and CDR2 FQDESV (reference sequence). The CDR3 runs to 13 residues. Trimming pared 1 base from V and 6 bases from J, leaving 7 bases between. The CDR3 region has the DNA TGTGCCAGCAGCTTAGGGTTGCGTCAGCCCCAGCATTTT. Translated: CASSLGLRQPQHF.

The chain recombines TRBV29-1 with TRBJ1-1, with D uncertain. This CDR3 has 15 amino acids. Trimming cost V 1 base and J 1 base, with 13 bases left between them. From germline, CDR1 is SQVTM and CDR2 ANQGSEA. CDR3 coding DNA: TGCAGCGTTGAAGGGTTGGTCGGTAAGAACACTGAAGCTTTCTTT. Translation gives CSVEGLVGKNTEAFF.

The table lists this clone with many counts. The CDR3 region has the DNA TGTGCCAGCGGGAACAGGGGGCCCACAGATACGCAGTATTTT. The encoded protein is CASGNRGPTDTQYF. The V and J genes are TRBV27 and TRBJ2-3, with 9 bases aligning to TRBD1. Trimming removed 8 bases from V and 2 bases from J; junction bases left unmatched: 5. In germline, CDR1 is MNHEY, CDR2 SMNVEV (reference sequence). This CDR3 is built from 14 residues.

The J gene is TRBJ1-2, the V gene TRBV7-9; the match to TRBD1 covers 7 bases. There are 19 residues in the CDR3. Germline V gene sequence: CDR1 SEHNR, CDR2 FQNEAQ (reference sequence). V lost 5 bases and J lost 7; bases outside the gene matches: 25. The DNA for the CDR3 is TGTGCCAGCAGCCTTCGGGGTAAAGGACAGGATCGACGGGAGTTTGGCTACACCTTC. Translating gives CASSLRGKGQDRREFGYTF.

The chain links TRBV2 to TRBJ1-1; weak D call: TRBD1 (5 bases). The length of the CDR3 is 14 residues. With 7 bases removed from V and 4 bases from J, the gap between germline ends came to 16 bases. The germline V gene has CDR1 SNHLY and CDR2 FYNNEI. CDR3 region: CASKEGKSSTEAFF. CDR3 coding DNA: TGTGCCAGCAAGGAGGGGAAATCGAGCACTGAAGCTTTCTTT.

V is TRBV5-4 and J is TRBJ1-2, with no clear D. The germline CDR1 and CDR2 sequences are SGHNT and YYREEE (reference sequence). V gave up 3 bases and J gave up 6 bases, with 9 bases separating them. The CDR3 length is 12 residues. The CDR3 spells CASSSYRDGYTF. CDR3 DNA sequence: TGTGCCAGCAGCTCCTACAGAGATGGCTACACCTTC.

The chain employs TRBV6-6 and TRBJ2-1; 7 positions agree with TRBD1. Germline CDR1 MNHNY, CDR2 SVGAGI (reference sequence). The V and J ends lost 7 bases and 4 bases, in that order; junction bases with no gene match: 7. This CDR3 comprises 14 residues. CDR3 in amino acids: CASKRQGLYNEQFF. DNA for the CDR3: TGTGCCAGCAAAAGACAGGGCCTATACAATGAGCAGTTCTTC.

The chain uses TRBV7-2 and TRBJ2-7; 10 bases match TRBD1. Germline CDR1 and CDR2: SGHTA and FQGNSA. V lost 5 bases and J lost 6; bases outside the gene matches: 7. There are 14 residues in the CDR3. CDR3 in amino acids: CASSLDRGQGEQYF. CDR3 nucleotide sequence: TGTGCCAGCAGCCTAGACAGGGGGCAAGGCGAGCAGTACTTC.

The gene calls are TRBV5-6 and TRBJ2-7, with TRBD1 matching 7 bases. V lost 2 bases and J lost 6; bases outside the gene matches: 11. The CDR3 loop spans 15 amino acids. CDR1 and CDR2 (germline): SGHDT, YYEEEE. Written as DNA, the CDR3 is TGTGCCAGCAGCTTCGGGACAGTAGCTACTATCGAGCAGTACTTC. The encoded protein is CASSFGTVATIEQYF.

The table lists this clone with a count of one. This rearrangement joins TRBV28 to TRBJ1-6; unclear D gene. This CDR3 contains 13 residues. Germline values: CDR1 MDHEN, CDR2 SYDVKM. V was pared by 2 bases and J by 8 bases, with 7 bases between. The CDR3 DNA follows: TGTGCCAGCAGTTTAGGGAGGGATTCACCCCTCCACTTT. It yields the protein CASSLGRDSPLHF.

CDR3 loop: CASSQEGREEKLFF. The CDR3 bases are TGCGCCAGCAGCCAGGAGGGTAGGGAAGAAAAACTGTTTTTT. The chain joins TRBV4-1 to TRBJ1-4; no clear D. This CDR3 has 14 residues. The germline gives CDR1 MGHRA, CDR2 YSYEKL. Trimming took off 3 bases at V and 8 bases at J, with 13 bases between the two ends.

This clone was recorded once. The rearrangement links TRBV7-2 to TRBJ2-5, with 11 bases identical to TRBD1. V shed 1 base, J shed 5 bases, and the junction held 6 bases outside the gene matches. The CDR3 length is 16 residues. Looked up from germline, CDR1 is SGHTA and CDR2 is FQGNSA. CDR3 nucleotides: TGTGCCAGCAGCTTAGAACGGACAGGGGGCATGGAGACCCAGTACTTC. Translated: CASSLERTGGMETQYF.

V is TRBV5-1 and J is TRBJ2-6; 7 bases are shared with TRBD1. The CDR3 loop spans 15 amino acids. Germline V CDR1 and CDR2: SGHRS, YFSETQ. Losses at the gene ends were 2 bases for V and 2 bases for J; bases not matched to a gene: 1. The CDR3 region has the DNA TGCGCCAGCAGCTTAGACAGGGCTGGGGCCAACGTCCTGACTTTC. The encoded protein is CASSLDRAGANVLTF.

CDR3 sequence: CASSRIEGGEQFF. CDR3 sequence (DNA): TGTGCCAGCAGCCGCATTGAGGGTGGTGAGCAGTTCTTC. The rearrangement links TRBV7-2 to TRBJ2-1; perhaps TRBD2 as D (5 bases). Trimming cost V 5 bases and J 9 bases, with 14 bases left between them. From germline, CDR1 is SGHTA and CDR2 FQGNSA. There are 13 residues in the CDR3.